This is a list of T cell receptor beta chains from one sample in a study of metastatic and nonmetastatic thyroid tumors. TCRdb re-clonotyped the PCR reads through MiXCR. Among fewer than 15,000 clones listed, roughly 25% were seen once. The sample comprised tumor tissue. These receptors were taken from a female donor with papillary thyroid cancer or a benign thyroid nodule (not recorded which). Some clones in this sample may be carry-over from other donors' samples. CDR3s include the opening cysteine and the closing phenylalanine or tryptophan. The order of the fields is V gene, J gene, D gene, CDR3 protein. D genes are given only for firm matches.

V: TRBV5-1
J: TRBJ2-7
D: NA
CDR3: CASSFLGGSPLEQYF

V: TRBV3-1
J: TRBJ2-1
D: NA
CDR3: CASSSHPTSFYEQFF

V: TRBV6-6
J: TRBJ1-2
D: NA
CDR3: CASSYKVSGLWGYTF

V: TRBV20-1
J: TRBJ1-2
D: NA
CDR3: CSTNGYYGYTF

V: TRBV6-5
J: TRBJ1-1
D: NA
CDR3: CASSSRGGAFF

V: TRBV2
J: TRBJ2-7
D: TRBD2
CDR3: CASKTLAGGYEQYF

V: TRBV28
J: TRBJ2-2
D: NA
CDR3: CASSLASLDTGELFF

V: TRBV20-1
J: TRBJ2-2
D: TRBD2
CDR3: CSARGTSGPRVTGELFF

V: TRBV28
J: TRBJ1-2
D: TRBD1
CDR3: CASSFGTGHYGYTF

V: TRBV18
J: TRBJ2-7
D: TRBD1
CDR3: CASSPFRKKRGQPYEQYF

V: TRBV7-8
J: TRBJ2-3
D: TRBD2
CDR3: CASSRGGGRADTQYF

V: TRBV20-1
J: TRBJ2-5
D: TRBD2
CDR3: CSARDRLAGLQETQYF

V: TRBV6-1
J: TRBJ1-2
D: TRBD1
CDR3: CASRIGGTGTNYGYTF

V: TRBV7-8
J: TRBJ2-1
D: NA
CDR3: CASSLMSKGGNEQFF

V: TRBV14
J: TRBJ2-5
D: NA
CDR3: CASSQEGSVETQYF

V: TRBV5-4
J: TRBJ1-2
D: NA
CDR3: CASSRGRSQANYGYTF

V: TRBV5-6
J: TRBJ1-3
D: TRBD1
CDR3: CASRSTGGVGNTIYF

V: TRBV29-1
J: TRBJ1-2
D: NA
CDR3: CSVVDSPRPMGYTF

V: TRBV5-1
J: TRBJ2-1
D: TRBD2
CDR3: CASSTLAGGDNEQFF

V: TRBV2
J: TRBJ2-7
D: TRBD1
CDR3: CASRRGTGQYEQYF

V: TRBV28
J: TRBJ1-5
D: NA
CDR3: CASSLYLASNQPQHF

V: TRBV7-9
J: TRBJ1-1
D: NA
CDR3: CASQLGAEAFF

V: TRBV5-6
J: TRBJ2-2
D: NA
CDR3: CASSLMSRRLRGGELFF

V: TRBV4-2
J: TRBJ2-7
D: NA
CDR3: CASSQDWGGAYEQYF

V: TRBV4-1
J: TRBJ1-1
D: NA
CDR3: CASSQGGSLGVTEAFF

V: TRBV9
J: TRBJ1-1
D: NA
CDR3: CASSVGGGHTEAFF

V: TRBV20-1
J: TRBJ2-7
D: NA
CDR3: CSARRSGTYEQYF

V: TRBV20-1
J: TRBJ2-6
D: NA
CDR3: CSARLDGANVLTF

V: TRBV15
J: TRBJ2-3
D: NA
CDR3: CATSREASATDTQYF

V: TRBV18
J: TRBJ1-5
D: NA
CDR3: CASSKGLSNQPQHF

V: TRBV12-3/TRBV12-4
J: TRBJ2-7
D: TRBD1
CDR3: CASSPLISDRGYEQYF

V: TRBV18
J: TRBJ1-2
D: TRBD1
CDR3: CASSQDRTYGYTF

V: TRBV5-1
J: TRBJ2-5
D: NA
CDR3: CASSSHSETQYF

V: TRBV7-2
J: TRBJ2-5
D: TRBD2
CDR3: CASSLAPSGGAGQETQYF

V: TRBV11-1
J: TRBJ2-3
D: NA
CDR3: CASSRVGTGGTDTQYF

V: TRBV6-1
J: TRBJ2-7
D: TRBD2
CDR3: CASRSTSGDSSHEQYF

V: TRBV7-3
J: TRBJ1-5
D: NA
CDR3: CASSTSGNQPQHF

V: TRBV28
J: TRBJ1-2
D: NA
CDR3: CASRTQGDYVYTF

V: TRBV12-3/TRBV12-4
J: TRBJ2-2
D: TRBD2
CDR3: CVSSWASGNTGELFF

V: TRBV28
J: TRBJ2-1
D: NA
CDR3: CASSQRLGGDNEQFF

V: TRBV4-2
J: TRBJ2-5
D: TRBD2
CDR3: CASSQVVRGLAGGETQYF

V: TRBV5-1
J: TRBJ1-1
D: NA
CDR3: CASSLEGTEAFF

V: TRBV24-1
J: TRBJ2-7
D: NA
CDR3: CATPLVGGPEQYF

V: TRBV13
J: TRBJ1-3
D: NA
CDR3: CASSLEGQSNVVF

V: TRBV4-3
J: TRBJ2-3
D: TRBD2
CDR3: CASSLLGSAGLTDTQYF

V: TRBV11-2
J: TRBJ2-5
D: TRBD1
CDR3: CASSTGQGSPETQYF

V: TRBV27
J: TRBJ2-5
D: NA
CDR3: CASSLMIGRRETQCF

V: TRBV7-9
J: TRBJ2-5
D: NA
CDR3: CASSLGQGYKTQYF

V: TRBV6-1
J: TRBJ1-6
D: NA
CDR3: CASSDWAGDSPLHF

V: TRBV19
J: TRBJ2-7
D: NA
CDR3: CASSIVPGEGQYF

V: TRBV6-1
J: TRBJ1-5
D: NA
CDR3: CASSATGYSNQPQHF

V: TRBV7-2
J: TRBJ2-1
D: TRBD1
CDR3: CASSGTGEFF

V: TRBV20-1
J: TRBJ2-1
D: NA
CDR3: CSASRDSPSNEQFF

V: TRBV11-2
J: TRBJ1-1
D: NA
CDR3: CASSPAHGHREVTEAFF

V: TRBV6-1
J: TRBJ2-7
D: NA
CDR3: CASRDRISTYEQYF